This TCR beta chain was captured by sequencing in a study of cytomegalovirus exposure and HLA in healthy donors. Germline CDR1 GTSNPN, CDR2 SVGIG (reference sequence). This CDR3 region has 13 residues. Trimming took 1 base from V and 5 from J, leaving 11 bases between them. Primers included in the PCR were 60 Vbeta and 13 Jbeta primers. Measured with immunoSEQ multiplex PCR; TCRdb has only the in-frame clones, and not every one. The table includes some 120,000 clones, about 80% detected once. This sequence joins TRBV30 and TRBJ1-1; D perhaps matches TRBD1 (5 bases). The receptor's source is a male donor in good health and CMV-seronegative. Sequencing was carried out using PBMCs. The CDR3 region has the DNA TGTGCCTGGAGTGACGGGGGGTGGACTGAAGCTTTCTTT. Protein: CAWSDGGWTEAFF.